This T cell receptor beta chain is drawn from a study of neurological immune-mediated disorders. Study-wide results and caveats: The multiple sclerosis repertoire cluster was associated with no clinical or MRI feature. Grouping of repertoires by phylogeny put those of 18 of 34 multiple sclerosis patients into a single related-CDR3 cluster, a possible signature.

The authors made cDNA by 5'RACE with 10-nucleotide random UMIs. Sequencing of 15-18 subjects in each run yielded over 160 million TCR-beta sequences. TCRdb itself ran the 5' RACE reads through MiXCR, one entry per CDR3 protein. Of roughly 100,000 distinct CDR3 sequences listed, 3.5% are singletons. This CDR3 region has 16 residues. J gave up 5 bases and V 1 base, and 8 bases lay outside the gene matches. Per the germline V gene, CDR1 is LGHDT and CDR2 is YNNKEL (reference sequence). This clonotype appeared a few times. Antigen unknown. This TCR was recovered from a woman in her late teens or twenties with multiple sclerosis. The chain couples TRBV3-1 to TRBJ2-5; 9 bases match TRBD2. Sequencing was done on a sample of PBMCs. The CDR3 sequence is CASSQVGGGAGETQYF. The CDR3 DNA follows: TGTGCCAGCAGCCAAGTAGGCGGGGGGGCCGGGGAGACCCAGTACTTC.